This entry describes one T cell receptor beta chain. Its antigen remains unknown. CD8 cells classed as naive were CD45RO-negative and positively selected for CCR7, excluding terminally differentiated effector memory CD45RA+ cells. The method was immunoSEQ multiplex PCR; TCRdb's version includes in-frame clones alone and lacks a portion of them. The repertoire has hundreds of thousands of clones, around 96% of them found once; the top ten carry less than 0.12%. The source of the sample is a study of shared clonotypes between healthy human individuals. Overall study: Donors had three CD4 naive, three CD4 memory, two CD8 naive and one CD8 memory plate apiece.

Findings and limits, study-wide: Naive subsets usually exceeded memory subsets in estimated richness. Donor scarcity curtailed the genetic and exposure-history diversity represented herein.

CDR3 size: 17 residues. After removal of 3 bases from V and 2 bases from J, the junction contained 9 bases not matched to a gene. The germline V gene has CDR1 MNHNS and CDR2 SASEGT. The chain combines TRBV6-1 with TRBJ2-3, with 9 bases that match TRBD2. Input material: naive CD8+ T cells sorted from blood. The receptor comes from a young woman in good health. This CDR3 reads CASSDNSGSLSTDTQYF. The CDR3 coding sequence is TGTGCCAGCAGTGACAATAGCGGGAGCCTTTCCACAGATACGCAGTATTTT.